The 22 T cell receptor beta chains presented below share a single source sample, sequenced in a study of shared clonotypes between healthy human individuals. The assay was immunoSEQ multiplex PCR, and TCRdb's table has in-frame clones only and misses some. The table records about 2.4 million clones, 93% of them present only once. The material sequenced was naive CD4+ T cells from PBMCs. Subset here: CD45RA+ positively selected. The receptors derive from a man aged 18 to 29 in good health. Some clones in this sample may be carry-over from other donors' samples.

The chain couples TRBV4-3 to TRBJ2-7, with 10 positions matching TRBD2. CDR3 length equals 18 residues. V dropped 0 bases and J dropped 3; count of bases not matched to a gene: 11. Germline CDR1 LGHNA, CDR2 YSLEER. CDR3 region: CASSQESWRASGSYEQYF. The CDR3 DNA follows: TGCGCCAGCAGCCAAGAATCTTGGAGGGCTAGCGGGAGCTACGAGCAGTACTTC.

In the case of this clone: This same CDR3 is encoded by further DNA sequences in the sample. The chain has TRBV7-3 and TRBJ2-2; D unresolved. Trimming took off 5 bases at V and 6 bases at J, with 7 bases between the two ends. The CDR3 has 12 residues. The germline CDR1 and CDR2 sequences are SGHTA and FQGTGA. In DNA, the CDR3 is TGTGCCAGCAGCCTGAGATCCGGGGAGCTGTTTTTT. Encoded protein: CASSLRSGELFF.

In its sample, this clone was seen a few times. The chain recombines TRBV19 with TRBJ1-1, with 8 bases lining up with TRBD1. CDR1 and CDR2 (germline): LNHDA, SQIVND (reference sequence). The J segment lost 5 bases and the V segment lost 7 bases, leaving 6 bases of the junction unmatched. The CDR3 loop spans 13 amino acids. The CDR3 bases are TGTGCCAGTAACGGACAGGGAAGTACTGAAGCTTTCTTT. Amino acid sequence: CASNGQGSTEAFF.

The chain joins TRBV18 to TRBJ2-7, with D unresolved. Germline CDR1 KGHSH, CDR2 LQKENI. The CDR3 loop spans 16 amino acids. Deletions cut 4 bases from V and 1 base from J, with 17 bases between. CDR3 residues: CASSQLNLGVSYEQYF. The CDR3 nucleotides read TGTGCCAGCTCACAGCTCAACTTAGGCGTTTCCTACGAGCAGTACTTC. The entire variable domain, with the rest obtained from reference TRBV18 and TRBJ2-7, is as follows: NAGVMQNPRHLVRRRGQEARLRCSPMKGHSHVYWYRQLPEEGLKFMVYLQKENIIDESGMPKERFSAEFPKEGPSILRIQQVVRGDSAAYFCASSQLNLGVSYEQYFGPGTRLTVT.

The rearrangement links TRBV27 to TRBJ2-7; 10 bases line up with TRBD1. Germline-derived CDR1 and CDR2 are MNHEY and SMNVEV (reference sequence). Losses at the gene ends were 6 bases for V and 3 bases for J; bases not matched to a gene: 5. The CDR3 has 14 residues. The CDR3 bases are TGTGCCAGCAGACTGGACAGGGGGGACTACGAGCAGTACTTC. Amino acid sequence: CASRLDRGDYEQYF.

CDR3 loop: CASSPPGLVGLNEQFF. DNA for the CDR3: TGTGCCAGCTCACCACCGGGACTAGTAGGGCTCAATGAGCAGTTCTTC. This chain joins TRBV18 and TRBJ2-1; the match to TRBD2 covers 8 bases. There are 16 residues in the CDR3. V trimming: 0 bases; J trimming: 6 bases; junction bases outside the gene matches: 7. Germline V gives CDR1 KGHSH, CDR2 LQKENI.

V is TRBV7-3 and J is TRBJ2-7, with 12 bases matching TRBD1. Germline CDR1 SGHTA, CDR2 FQGTGA. This CDR3 contains 15 residues. The V gene end was trimmed by 1 base and the J gene end by 5 bases; junction bases not matched to a gene: 3. CDR3 coding DNA: TGTGCCAGCAGCTTAAAGGGGACAGGGGGCCACGAGCAGTACTTC. Translation: CASSLKGTGGHEQYF. Filled out from reference TRBV7-3 and TRBJ2-7, the complete variable domain reads GAGVSQTPSNKVTEKGKYVELRCDPISGHTALYWYRQSLGQGPEFLIYFQGTGAADDSGLPNDRFFAVRPEGSVSTLKIQRTERGDSAVYLCASSLKGTGGHEQYFGPGTRLTVT.

The J gene is TRBJ2-2, the V gene TRBV18, with D possibly matching TRBD2 (6 bases). Germline V gene lookup returns CDR1 KGHSH and CDR2 LQKENI. The CDR3 is 16 residues long. With 3 bases removed from V and 5 bases from J, the gap between germline ends came to 16 bases. The CDR3 region is CASSPVAGRGTGELFF. The CDR3 nucleotides are TGTGCCAGCTCACCGGTGGCAGGCCGGGGGACCGGGGAGCTGTTTTTT. The whole variable domain, filled in from reference TRBV18 and TRBJ2-2, reads NAGVMQNPRHLVRRRGQEARLRCSPMKGHSHVYWYRQLPEEGLKFMVYLQKENIIDESGMPKERFSAEFPKEGPSILRIQQVVRGDSAAYFCASSPVAGRGTGELFFGEGSRLTVL.

The chain has TRBV7-8 and TRBJ2-1; 15 nucleotides match TRBD2. The V and J ends lost 5 bases and 2 bases, in that order; junction bases with no gene match: 7. The CDR3 consists of 18 residues. Germline-derived CDR1 and CDR2 are SGHVS and FQNEAQ. CDR3 loop: CASSPGTSGRPPYNEQFF. CDR3 in DNA: TGTGCCAGCAGCCCCGGGACTAGCGGGAGGCCACCCTACAATGAGCAGTTCTTC.

The chain combines TRBV28 with TRBJ2-1, with 7 bases matching TRBD2. V lost 5 bases and J lost 3; bases outside the gene matches: 7. Germline values: CDR1 MDHEN, CDR2 SYDVKM. The CDR3 spans 15 residues. CDR3 region: CASSGTSEFYNEQFF. The CDR3 DNA reads TGTGCCAGCAGTGGAACTAGCGAATTCTACAATGAGCAGTTCTTC.

The chain links TRBV5-4 to TRBJ2-2; D remains unclear. The CDR3 loop spans 14 amino acids. V was trimmed by 2 bases and J by 1 base, leaving 6 bases between them. Per the germline V gene, CDR1 is SGHNT and CDR2 is YYREEE (reference sequence). In DNA, the CDR3 is TGTGCCAGCAGCTTTACACGGAACACCGGGGAGCTGTTTTTT. Translated, it gives CASSFTRNTGELFF.

The chain has TRBV28 and TRBJ2-7; D unresolved. V lost 3 bases and J lost 0, with 12 bases in between. Germline V CDR1 and CDR2: MDHEN, SYDVKM. CDR3 length: 15 residues. The CDR3 nucleotides are TGTGCCAGCAGTTTTCGAGGACGAAGCTCCTACGAGCAGTACTTC. This translates into CASSFRGRSSYEQYF.

A word on this clone: Other nucleotide sequences from this sample produce the same CDR3. The rearrangement joins TRBV28 to TRBJ1-3; possible D gene TRBD1, 5 bases. Germline loops: CDR1 MDHEN, CDR2 SYDVKM. The ends were cut back, 6 bases at V and 1 base at J, with 10 bases in the middle. The CDR3 runs to 14 residues. In DNA, the CDR3 is TGTGCCAGCAGCCCCGGGGGGTCTGGAAACACCATATATTTT. The encoded protein is CASSPGGSGNTIYF.

The V gene is TRBV2, the J gene TRBJ1-2; TRBD1 matches at 11 bases. The CDR3 contains 15 residues. CDR1 is SNHLY, CDR2 FYNNEI, per germline. After removal of 7 bases from V and 4 bases from J, the junction contained 8 bases not matched to a gene. The CDR3 spells CASKPGTGGIYGYTF. For the CDR3, the DNA is TGTGCCAGCAAGCCCGGGACAGGGGGAATCTATGGCTACACCTTC.

Regarding this clone: One end of the junction does not line up with germline, which may come from a read error. The chain couples TRBV7-2 to TRBJ2-1; 9 bases match TRBD1. CDR3 size: 14 residues. Germline lookup yields CDR1 SGHTA and CDR2 FQGNSA. DNA of the CDR3: TGTGCCAGCAGCTTCGGGACAGGGCACAAGGAGCAGTTCTTC. Protein: CASSFGTGHKEQFF.

The chain couples TRBV28 to TRBJ1-3; the D is unclear. Germline values: CDR1 MDHEN, CDR2 SYDVKM. The CDR3 runs 13 residues. With 7 bases removed from V and 1 base from J, the gap between germline ends came to 8 bases. The CDR3 DNA follows: TGTGCCAGCATGTCCCCTTCTGGAAACACCATATATTTT. Encoded protein: CASMSPSGNTIYF.

The chain employs TRBV10-3 and TRBJ2-3; D may be TRBD2 (6 bases). Germline V lookup: CDR1 ENHRY, CDR2 SYGVKD. The CDR3 has 17 amino acids. Trimming took 4 bases from V and 4 from J, leaving 21 bases between them. CDR3 in amino acids: CAISGSDSGLVPDTQYF. For the CDR3, the DNA is TGTGCCATCAGTGGTTCGGATAGCGGACTTGTTCCAGATACGCAGTATTTT.

V usage is TRBV6-6 and J usage is TRBJ1-5, with TRBD1 matching 7 bases. CDR1 and CDR2 (germline): MNHNY, SVGAGI (reference sequence). V trimming: 5 bases; J trimming: 4 bases; junction bases outside the gene matches: 8. The length of the CDR3 is 15 residues. The CDR3 DNA follows: TGTGCCAGCAGTCCGACAGGGTTTGGGAATCAGCCCCAGCATTTT. Its protein product is CASSPTGFGNQPQHF.

The chain carries TRBV27 and TRBJ2-5; TRBD2 aligns across 11 bases. V dropped 6 bases and J dropped 1; count of bases not matched to a gene: 7. The CDR3 contains 16 residues. Germline CDR1 reads MNHEY; CDR2 reads SMNVEV (reference sequence). The CDR3 DNA is TGTGCCAGCAGCCTCCTAGCGGGAGGAGGCCAAGAGACCCAGTACTTC. This encodes CASSLLAGGGQETQYF.

V and J are TRBV28 and TRBJ1-1; no definite D call. Between the trimmed V and J ends, which lost 7 bases and 3 bases, there was a span of 12 bases. This CDR3 comprises 13 residues. Per the germline V gene, CDR1 is MDHEN and CDR2 is SYDVKM. The CDR3 DNA sequence: TGTGCCAGCACCAGTCCCGTTCACACTGAAGCTTTCTTT. Translating it yields CASTSPVHTEAFF. Variable domain in full (rest from reference TRBV28 and TRBJ1-1): DVKVTQSSRYLVKRTGEKVFLECVQDMDHENMFWYRQDPGLGLRLIYFSYDVKMKEKGDIPEGYSVSREKKERFSLILESASTNQTSMYLCASTSPVHTEAFFGQGTRLTVV.

This rearrangement joins TRBV19 to TRBJ2-7; 8 bases fit TRBD1. Germline assignment: CDR1 LNHDA and CDR2 SQIVND (reference sequence). CDR3 length equals 15 residues. V was pared by 0 bases and J by 4 bases, with 5 bases of the junction left unmatched. CDR3 residues: CASSIDPGQVYEQYF. CDR3 coding DNA: TGTGCCAGTAGTATAGATCCGGGACAGGTTTACGAGCAGTACTTC.

The V gene is TRBV5-4, the J gene TRBJ1-6; D unclear. Germline V lookup: CDR1 SGHNT, CDR2 YYREEE (reference sequence). CDR3 size: 15 residues. V lost 1 base and J 9 bases, leaving 14 bases between the germline ends. This CDR3 reads CASSLFQNSASPLHF. The CDR3 coding sequence is TGTGCCAGCAGCTTGTTTCAGAATTCGGCTTCACCCCTCCACTTT.